Listed here are 11 T cell receptor beta chains from one sample, sequenced in a study of T cells in Graves' hyperthyroidism and ophthalmopathy. Amplification of TCR beta CDR3 regions was performed using RNA transcripts as template. In the first-round RT-PCR of the TCR CDR3, the HTBI primer set was used. TCRdb independently ran MiXCR on the multiplex PCR reads; one entry per CDR3 protein. Here the sample spans about 600,000 distinct CDR3 sequences, roughly a sixth being singletons. Specimen: blood. All receptors derive from a woman aged 40 to 49 with Graves' ophthalmopathy.

CDR3 residues: CSVVATPGTEAFF. The CDR3 region has the DNA TGCAGCGTTGTGGCTACACCGGGAACTGAAGCTTTCTTT. The gene calls are TRBV29-1 and TRBJ1-1; no firm D call. CDR1 and CDR2 from the germline V gene are SQVTM and ANQGSEA. CDR3 length: 13 residues. The germline V and J ends were trimmed by 4 bases and 5 bases, with 14 bases remaining between them.

The chain is built from TRBV2 and TRBJ1-2, with unresolved D. The V and J ends lost 3 bases and 8 bases respectively, with 7 bases between them. This CDR3 spans 11 amino acids. Germline V gene data show CDR1 as SNHLY and CDR2 as FYNNEI. The CDR3 DNA is TGTGCCAGCAGTGAGTTAGTCGGCTACACCTTC. Residues: CASSELVGYTF. The full variable domain, its missing parts supplied by reference TRBV2 and TRBJ1-2, is EPEVTQTPSHQVTQMGQEVILRCVPISNHLYFYWYRQILGQKVEFLVSFYNNEISEKSEIFDDQFSVERPDGSNFTLKIRSTKLEDSAMYFCASSELVGYTFGSGTRLTVV.

Many counts were recorded for this clonotype. The genes are TRBV7-9 and TRBJ1-1; D is uncertain. The CDR3 length is 13 residues. Germline CDR1 reads SEHNR; CDR2 reads FQNEAQ (reference sequence). V lost 5 bases to trimming and J lost 1 base, with 8 bases between them. The CDR3 bases are TGTGCCAGCAGCCCTACTTCGAACACTGAAGCTTTCTTT. Translating it yields CASSPTSNTEAFF. The variable domain in full, with the rest retrieved from reference TRBV7-9 and TRBJ1-1, is DTGVSQNPRHKITKRGQNVTFRCDPISEHNRLYWYRQTLGQGPEFLTYFQNEAQLEKSRLLSDRFSAERPKGSFSTLEIQRTEQGDSAMYLCASSPTSNTEAFFGQGTRLTVV.

This clonotype occurred many times. This chain uses TRBV12-3 or TRBV12-4 with TRBJ1-1, with TRBD1 as a possible D gene (6 bases). The CDR3 extends over 15 amino acids. Between the trimmed V and J ends, which lost 2 bases and 12 bases, there was a span of 22 bases. The CDR3 bases are TGTGCCAGCAGTTTATGGGGAGGGGGGGGCAGGGTTTCTTTCTTT. Translation gives CASSLWGGGGRVSFF.

This clonotype came up many times. The gene calls are TRBV28 and TRBJ2-7; weak D call: TRBD1 (6 bases). In germline, CDR1 is MDHEN, CDR2 SYDVKM. The CDR3 totals 16 residues. V dropped 2 bases and J dropped 3 bases, with 17 bases sitting between them. The CDR3 nucleotides are TGTGCCAGCAGTTTACCTCAGGGGTTGGTGGTCTACGAGCAGTACTTC. Translation gives CASSLPQGLVVYEQYF.

This clonotype appeared many times. This rearrangement joins TRBV12-3 or TRBV12-4 to TRBJ2-5; D is perhaps TRBD2 (6 bases). The CDR3 is made up of 12 amino acids. V was trimmed by 3 bases and J by 7 bases, leaving 9 bases between them. The DNA for the CDR3 is TGTGCCAGCAGTTTTGAGGGAGGGACCCAGTACTTC. This sequence encodes CASSFEGGTQYF.

This clonotype was counted ten times or more. V usage is TRBV5-1 and J usage is TRBJ2-1, with a tentative D call TRBD2 (5 bases). Trimming removed 1 base at V and 3 bases at J, with 11 bases between. Germline CDR1 is SGHRS and CDR2 is YFSETQ. This CDR3 contains 15 residues. The CDR3: CASSLYAGNYNEQFF. The CDR3 DNA reads TGCGCCAGCAGCTTGTACGCCGGGAACTACAATGAGCAGTTCTTC.

On this clonotype itself: One junction end does not reproduce the germline sequence, and a read error may be involved. This chain uses TRBV5-1 with TRBJ1-2, with a possible D match to TRBD1 (5 bases). In germline, CDR1 is SGHRS, CDR2 YFSETQ. This CDR3 contains 18 residues. The CDR3: CASSLAIPWGDVNYGYTF. The CDR3 DNA is TGTGCCAGCAGCTTAGCCATACCGTGGGGCGACGTTAACTATGGCTACACCTTC.

This clonotype has ten or more counts. This chain uses TRBV7-3 with TRBJ2-1, with 9 bases aligning to TRBD1. CDR1 SGHTA and CDR2 FQGTGA come from the germline V gene. This CDR3 is 16 amino acids long. V shed 5 bases, J shed 1 base, and the junction held 6 bases outside the gene matches. The CDR3 sequence is CASSKQGQGSYNEQFF. The CDR3 bases are TGTGCCAGCAGCAAACAAGGACAGGGGTCCTACAATGAGCAGTTCTTC.

With regard to this clonotype: Being one base from a much bigger clone, this may be a read error. V gene TRBV13 combines with J gene TRBJ2-7; tentative D call: TRBD1 (7 bases). The DNA end is more similar to TRBJ2-1, so the J call may be wrong. The length of the CDR3 is 16 residues. The germline CDR1 and CDR2 sequences are PRHDT and FYEKMQ (reference sequence). CDR3 sequence (DNA): TGTGCCAGCAGCTTAACTGACAGGGAGGAACCCTACGAGCAGTTCTTC. Translating it yields CASSLTDREEPYEQFF.

The sample holds a few counts of this clonotype. The rearrangement links TRBV28 to TRBJ1-5, with a weak D call TRBD1 (6 bases). CDR1 and CDR2 (germline): MDHEN, SYDVKM. The CDR3 runs to 14 residues. Trimming shortened V by 3 bases and J by 6 bases, and 12 bases separated the two germline ends. Written as DNA, the CDR3 is TGTGCCAGCAGTTTCCAGGGGAAGGGTCAGCCCCAGCATTTT. As protein: CASSFQGKGQPQHF.